This is a list of T cell receptor beta chains from one sample in a study of T cell responses to AZD1222 COVID-19 vaccine. Profiling relied on immunoSEQ multiplex PCR, and the TCRdb table lists in-frame clones only, not all of them. The table records 150,000 to 200,000 clones, about 88% of them present only once. This specimen consisted of peripheral blood, obtained on day 0 of AZD1222 vaccination. The source is an adult in good health. Both conserved end residues are part of each CDR3. D genes are given only for firm matches. Part of the rows lack a size; the others show once, few, many or a class for expanded clones.

TRBJ1-3 NA NA TRBV7-2 CASSSTGSGNTIYF TGTGCCAGCAGCAGCACAGGGTCTGGAAACACCATATATTTT
TRBJ1-5 NA NA TRBV10-3 CAISDTTGGSNQPQHF TGTGCCATCAGTGACACGACAGGAGGAAGCAATCAGCCCCAGCATTTT
TRBJ1-2 NA NA TRBV10-3 CAISEGGGYGYTF TGTGCCATCAGTGAGGGGGGCGGCTATGGCTACACCTTC
TRBJ2-2 NA NA TRBV6-5 CASRLLQGYSGELFF TGTGCCAGCAGACTATTACAGGGATACTCCGGGGAGCTGTTTTTT
TRBJ2-5 NA NA TRBV18 CASSPLGYETQYF TGTGCCAGCTCACCACTGGGTTATGAGACCCAGTACTTC
TRBJ1-3 NA TRBD1 TRBV6-5 CASSYSTGTEGNTIYF TGTGCCAGCAGTTACTCAACCGGGACAGAGGGAAACACCATATATTTT
TRBJ2-7 NA TRBD1 TRBV11-2 CASSLGTGTQYEQYF TGTGCCAGCAGCTTAGGGACAGGGACTCAGTACGAGCAGTACTTC
TRBJ1-2 NA TRBD1 TRBV6-5 CASSPSGGADYGYTF TGTGCCAGCAGTCCTTCAGGGGGCGCTGACTATGGCTACACCTTC
TRBJ1-6 NA TRBD1 TRBV5-4 CASSWTGTGDSPLHF TGTGCCAGCAGCTGGACCGGGACAGGGGATTCACCCCTCCACTTT
TRBJ1-4 NA TRBD1 TRBV30 CAWRIQGVGEKLFF TGTGCCTGGAGGATACAGGGGGTGGGTGAAAAACTGTTTTTT
TRBJ1-5 NA TRBD1 TRBV19 CASSRQGSWPQHF TGTGCCAGTAGTAGACAGGGGTCATGGCCCCAGCATTTT
TRBJ2-4 NA NA TRBV7-9 CASSWGTLAKNIQYF TGTGCCAGCAGCTGGGGGACACTAGCCAAAAACATTCAGTACTTC
TRBJ2-5 NA NA TRBV21-1 CASTSGGPQETQYF TGTGCCAGCACCAGCGGGGGTCCACAAGAGACCCAGTACTTC
TRBJ1-5 NA NA TRBV28 CASTHSNQPQHF TGTGCCAGCACGCATAGCAATCAGCCCCAGCATTTT
TRBJ1-1 once NA TRBV5-6 CASSLRGTEAFF TGTGCCAGCAGCTTGCGGGGCACTGAAGCTTTCTTT
TRBJ2-2 NA NA TRBV6-6 CASSSGGGTGELFF TGTGCCAGCAGCTCCGGAGGTGGCACCGGGGAGCTGTTTTTT
TRBJ2-2 NA NA TRBV15 CAIGGANTGELFF TGTGCCATCGGGGGTGCGAACACCGGGGAGCTGTTTTTT
TRBJ2-5 NA NA TRBV15 CATSNEGGLIGETQYF TGTGCCACCAGTAACGAGGGGGGACTGATCGGAGAGACCCAGTACTTC
TRBJ1-1 few NA TRBV19 CASRMTGGTEAFF TGTGCCAGTAGGATGACTGGTGGCACTGAAGCTTTCTTT
TRBJ2-1 NA NA TRBV2 CASELEASSYNEQFF TGTGCCAGCGAGCTCGAGGCTAGCTCCTACAATGAGCAGTTCTTC
TRBJ1-3 NA NA TRBV9 CASSVAPGVSGNTIYF TGTGCCAGCAGCGTAGCCCCAGGGGTCTCTGGAAACACCATATATTTT
TRBJ2-3 NA TRBD1 TRBV27 CASSRQGGRDTQYF TGTGCCAGCAGTCGACAGGGGGGTAGGGATACGCAGTATTTT
TRBJ2-7 NA TRBD2 TRBV3-1/TRBV3-2 CASSQGLASYEQYF TGTGCCAGCAGCCAGGGACTAGCTTCCTACGAGCAGTACTTC
TRBJ1-1 NA TRBD1 TRBV15 CATSSQDRGFTEAFF TGTGCCACCAGCAGTCAGGACAGGGGGTTTACTGAAGCTTTCTTT
TRBJ2-2 NA NA TRBV11-2 CASSLEVAAGELFF TGTGCCAGCAGCTTAGAAGTAGCGGCCGGGGAGCTGTTTTTT
TRBJ2-2 NA NA TRBV5-4 CASSLQNTGELFF TGTGCCAGCAGCTTGCAGAACACCGGGGAGCTGTTTTTT
TRBJ2-5 NA TRBD1 TRBV13 CASSFRGPQETQYF TGTGCCAGCAGCTTCAGGGGGCCCCAAGAGACCCAGTACTTC
TRBJ1-5 NA NA TRBV6-5 CASREARSNQPQHF TGTGCCAGCAGGGAGGCTCGGAGCAATCAGCCCCAGCATTTT
TRBJ1-1 NA NA TRBV5-6 CASSLMWDTSYYTEAFF TGTGCCAGCAGCTTGATGTGGGACACCTCATACTACACTGAAGCTTTCTTT
TRBJ2-1 NA NA TRBV7-2 CASRRTVRSYNEQFF TGTGCCAGCAGACGGACGGTCAGGTCCTACAATGAGCAGTTCTTC
TRBJ1-5 NA NA TRBV30 CAWGRQGRNQPQHF TGTGCCTGGGGACGGCAGGGCCGCAATCAGCCCCAGCATTTT
TRBJ1-1 NA NA TRBV18 CASSLDRFEAFF TGTGCCAGCTCACTAGACAGGTTCGAAGCTTTCTTT
TRBJ2-7 once TRBD1 TRBV12-3/TRBV12-4 CASSRDRGVEQYF TGTGCCAGCAGCCGGGACAGGGGGGTCGAGCAGTACTTC
TRBJ1-5 NA TRBD1 TRBV18 CASSPSGTGIQPQHF TGTGCCAGCTCACCATCCGGGACAGGGATTCAGCCCCAGCATTTT
TRBJ1-6 once NA TRBV6-5 CASHRTDYNSPLHF TGTGCCAGCCATCGGACGGACTATAATTCACCCCTCCACTTT
TRBJ2-3 NA NA TRBV19 CASSISDTQYF TGTGCCAGTAGTATCTCAGATACGCAGTATTTT
TRBJ1-6 NA TRBD1 TRBV27 CATKGQVLGDSPLHF TGTGCCACGAAGGGACAGGTTTTAGGAGATTCACCCCTCCACTTT
TRBJ2-3 NA NA TRBV30 CAWSVPDTQYF TGTGCCTGGAGTGTACCTGATACGCAGTATTTT
TRBJ1-6 NA NA TRBV28 CASSPIQGNSPLHF TGTGCCAGCAGCCCAATCCAGGGTAATTCACCCCTCCACTTT
TRBJ2-3 NA TRBD2 TRBV5-6 CASSPRTSLYTDTQYF TGTGCCAGCAGCCCCAGGACTAGCCTGTACACAGATACGCAGTATTTT
TRBJ1-5 NA TRBD1 TRBV28 CASSLDRGLNQPQHF TGTGCCAGCAGTTTAGACAGGGGATTAAATCAGCCCCAGCATTTT
TRBJ2-2 NA NA TRBV6-4 CASKQEGGALTGGELFF TGTGCCAGCAAACAGGAAGGGGGAGCCTTGACCGGCGGGGAGCTGTTTTTT
TRBJ2-3 NA TRBD2 TRBV19 CASKSGTRVSTDTQYF TGTGCCAGTAAATCCGGGACTAGGGTGAGCACAGATACGCAGTATTTT
TRBJ1-5 NA NA TRBV27 CASSIGPRVQPQHF TGTGCCAGCAGTATCGGGCCCCGGGTTCAGCCCCAGCATTTT
TRBJ2-5 NA TRBD1 TRBV11-2 CASSQGTGLQETQYF TGTGCCAGCAGCCAAGGGACAGGCCTCCAAGAGACCCAGTACTTC
TRBJ2-3 once NA TRBV6-6 CASSPSTDTQYF TGTGCCAGCAGTCCCTCCACAGATACGCAGTATTTT
TRBJ2-5 once NA TRBV9 CASSVVWGTQETQYF TGTGCCAGCAGCGTAGTTTGGGGGACCCAAGAGACCCAGTACTTC
TRBJ1-2 NA NA TRBV4-1 CASSQLGGAYGYTF TGCGCCAGCAGCCAGTTGGGGGGCGCGTATGGCTACACCTTC
TRBJ2-2 NA NA TRBV19 CASKLAGELFF TGTGCCAGTAAGTTGGCCGGGGAGCTGTTTTTT
TRBJ1-1 once NA TRBV10-1 CASSGTENTEAFF TGCGCCAGCAGTGGGACAGAGAACACTGAAGCTTTCTTT
TRBJ1-2 NA NA TRBV7-2 CASSLATQNYGYTF TGTGCCAGCAGCTTAGCGACTCAAAACTATGGCTACACCTTC
TRBJ2-1 NA NA TRBV4-1 CASSQVRNSMYYNEQFF TGCGCCAGCAGCCAAGTGAGAAACAGCATGTACTACAATGAGCAGTTCTTC
TRBJ2-1 NA TRBD2 TRBV5-1 CASSLDGLAGGNEQFF TGCGCCAGCAGCTTGGATGGACTAGCGGGAGGGAATGAGCAGTTCTTC
TRBJ2-3 NA NA TRBV6-1 CASSEGWGPTDTQYF TGTGCCAGCAGTGAAGGATGGGGACCCACAGATACGCAGTATTTT
TRBJ1-5 NA NA TRBV25-1 CASSFDGGNQPQHF TGTGCCAGCAGTTTTGACGGCGGCAATCAGCCCCAGCATTTT
TRBJ2-2 NA TRBD2 TRBV3-1/TRBV3-2 CASKSSASGGTANTGELFF TGTGCCAGCAAATCTTCGGCTAGCGGGGGAACCGCGAACACCGGGGAGCTGTTTTTT
TRBJ2-7 NA NA TRBV11-2 CASSLTGNAGEQYF TGTGCCAGCAGTCTTACAGGGAACGCTGGGGAGCAGTACTTC
TRBJ1-2 NA NA TRBV29-1 CSVGGTTGYTF TGCAGCGTTGGCGGGACGACAGGCTACACCTTC